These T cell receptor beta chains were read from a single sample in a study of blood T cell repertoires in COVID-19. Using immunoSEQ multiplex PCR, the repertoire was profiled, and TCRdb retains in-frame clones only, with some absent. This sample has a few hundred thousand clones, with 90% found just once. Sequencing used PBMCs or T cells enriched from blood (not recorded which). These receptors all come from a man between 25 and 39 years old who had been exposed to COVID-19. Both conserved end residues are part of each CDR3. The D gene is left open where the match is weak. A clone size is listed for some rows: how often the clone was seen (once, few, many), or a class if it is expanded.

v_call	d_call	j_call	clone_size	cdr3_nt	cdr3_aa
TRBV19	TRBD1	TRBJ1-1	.	TGTGCCAGTAGAAATACAGGGGACACTGAAGCTTTCTTT	CASRNTGDTEAFF
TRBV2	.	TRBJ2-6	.	TGTGCCAGCAGTGAAGTGACAGCTTTTTCCCCCTCTGGGGCCAACGTCCTGACTTTC	CASSEVTAFSPSGANVLTF
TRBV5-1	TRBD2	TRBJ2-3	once	TGCGCCAGCAGCTTTTCTAGCGGGGGGTCCCGCACAGATACGCAGTATTTT	CASSFSSGGSRTDTQYF
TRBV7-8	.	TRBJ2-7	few	TGTGCCAGCAGCTTTCTAGGGGCGAGTTACGAGCAGTACTTC	CASSFLGASYEQYF
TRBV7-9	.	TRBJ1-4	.	TGTGCCAGCAGCCACGTGGGGAGGCCGGAACTGTTTTTT	CASSHVGRPELFF
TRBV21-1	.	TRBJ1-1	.	TGTGCCAGACGAACGGACATGAACACTGAAGCTTTCTTT	CARRTDMNTEAFF
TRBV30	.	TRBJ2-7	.	TGTGCCTGGATGGGGGGGCGTTCCTACGAGCAGTACTTC	CAWMGGRSYEQYF
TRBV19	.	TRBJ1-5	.	TGTGCCGCGGCACCCAGGGCCTCTCCCCTTTCCAATCAGCCCCAGCATTTT	CAAAPRASPLSNQPQHF
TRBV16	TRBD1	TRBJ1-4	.	TGTGCCAGCAGCCAATCTCTGATACAGGGGCTGGATGAAAAACTGTTTTTT	CASSQSLIQGLDEKLFF
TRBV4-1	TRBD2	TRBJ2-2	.	TGCCCCACCAGCCGGCCCCCCTCTAGCGGGGGGACTCCGAACACCGGGGAGCTGTTTTTT	CPTSRPPSSGGTPNTGELFF
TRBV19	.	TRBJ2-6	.	TGTGCCAGTAGCGGAGGCAAGTCTGGGGCCAACGTCCTGACTTTC	CASSGGKSGANVLTF
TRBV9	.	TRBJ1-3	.	TGTGCCAGCAGCTCACCAGGACGGGGTTCAGGAAACACCATATATTTT	CASSSPGRGSGNTIYF
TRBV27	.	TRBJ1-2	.	TGTGCCAGCAGTCCTTCAGGAGGGGCCAACTATGGCTACACCTTC	CASSPSGGANYGYTF
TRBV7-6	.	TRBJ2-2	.	TGTGCCAGCAGCCCCGTGACAAGGCCCACCGGGGAGCTGTTTTTT	CASSPVTRPTGELFF
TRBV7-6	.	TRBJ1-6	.	TGTGCCAGCAGCTCAGCCTCCGGGGGGTCACCCCTCCACTTT	CASSSASGGSPLHF
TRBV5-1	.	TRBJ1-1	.	TGCGCCAGCAGCCCTCATCCCATAGGGGAGGGCACTGAAGCTTTCTTT	CASSPHPIGEGTEAFF
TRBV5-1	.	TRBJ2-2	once	TGCGCCAGCAGCTATGGGGACTCCCCCGGCGGCACCGGGGAGCTGTTTTTT	CASSYGDSPGGTGELFF
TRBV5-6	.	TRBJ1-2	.	TGTGCCAGCAGCCCTACTGCGCCAAGCGGCTACACCTTC	CASSPTAPSGYTF
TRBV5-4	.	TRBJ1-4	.	TGTGCCAGCAGCTCGTTCAGGGGAACTAATGAAAAACTGTTTTTT	CASSSFRGTNEKLFF
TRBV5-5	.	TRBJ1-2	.	TGTGCCAGCAGCCCACCCCCGGGGGATTGGGGCTACACCTTC	CASSPPPGDWGYTF
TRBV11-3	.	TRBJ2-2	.	TGTGCCAGCAGCTTTCAACAGGGCAACACCGGGGAGCTGTTTTTT	CASSFQQGNTGELFF
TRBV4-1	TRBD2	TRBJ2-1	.	TGCGCCAGCAGCCCCCTATTGGGGGGGGGCTCCTACAATGAGCAGTTCTTC	CASSPLLGGGSYNEQFF
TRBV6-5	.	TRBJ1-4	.	TGTGCCAGCTACAGGGATCTAGATGAAAAACTGTTTTTT	CASYRDLDEKLFF
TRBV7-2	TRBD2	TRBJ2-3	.	TGTGCCAGCAGCCTCGGACTAGCGGAAGATACGCAGTATTTT	CASSLGLAEDTQYF
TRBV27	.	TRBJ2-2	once	TGTGCCAGCAGTTTATATGGCAGGGGCAGAACCGGGGAGCTGTTTTTT	CASSLYGRGRTGELFF
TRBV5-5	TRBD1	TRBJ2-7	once	TGTGCCAGCAGCTTATGGGACAGTCCCTACGAGCAGTACTTC	CASSLWDSPYEQYF
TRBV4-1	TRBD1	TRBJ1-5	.	TGCGCCAGCAGCCAAGAAAAACTAGGGGGCCGCAATCAGCCCCAGCATTTT	CASSQEKLGGRNQPQHF
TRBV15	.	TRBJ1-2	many	TGTGCCACCAGCAGAGATACGGGGATTTCGGGCTACACCTTC	CATSRDTGISGYTF
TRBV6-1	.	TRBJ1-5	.	TGTGCCAGCAGTGATTCCGGGGTAAATCAGCCCCAGCATTTT	CASSDSGVNQPQHF
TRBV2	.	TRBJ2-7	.	TGTGCCAGCGGGGGCACCCCCTACGAGCAGTACTTC	CASGGTPYEQYF
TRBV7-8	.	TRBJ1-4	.	TGTGCCAGCAGTTACAGGGATAGGCCCCCTAATGAAAAACTGTTTTTT	CASSYRDRPPNEKLFF